Following are 31 T cell receptor beta chains from one sample sequenced in a study of blood T cell repertoires in COVID-19. TCRdb keeps only in-frame clones here, not all; method: immunoSEQ multiplex PCR. The sample records roughly 260,000 clones, around 87% being singletons. Specimen: peripheral blood. Receptors were obtained from a woman aged 45 to 65 with acute or convalescent COVID-19.

The chain links TRBV6-5 to TRBJ2-2, with D perhaps TRBD2 (5 bases). From germline, CDR1 is MNHEY and CDR2 SVGAGI. V was cut by 4 bases and J by 5 bases, with 8 bases left in between. The CDR3 has 13 amino acids. The CDR3 protein is CASSFSGTGELFF. The DNA for the CDR3 is TGTGCCAGCAGTTTTTCGGGGACCGGGGAGCTGTTTTTT.

V gene TRBV4-2 combines with J gene TRBJ1-4; D is ambiguous. Germline CDR1 is LGHNA and CDR2 is YNFKEQ. The ends were cut back, 4 bases at V and 1 base at J, with 7 bases in the middle. CDR3 length: 14 amino acids. The CDR3 DNA is TGTGCCAGCAGCCCCAGGAAAACTAATGAAAAACTGTTTTTT. It codes for CASSPRKTNEKLFF.

The chain recombines TRBV7-9 with TRBJ1-3, with D perhaps TRBD1 (6 bases). The germline V and J ends were trimmed by 7 bases and 4 bases, with 14 bases remaining between them. The CDR3 contains 14 residues. CDR1 is SEHNR and CDR2 is FQNEAQ in the germline V gene (reference sequence). CDR3 bases: TGTGCCAGCACCCCCAACAGGGCCGGAAACACCATATATTTT. Encoded protein: CASTPNRAGNTIYF.

The chain uses TRBV7-9 and TRBJ1-1; the D gene is possibly TRBD1 (6 bases). The CDR3 consists of 13 residues. V was trimmed by 8 bases and J by 3 bases, leaving 13 bases between them. Germline V lookup: CDR1 SEHNR, CDR2 FQNEAQ (reference sequence). The CDR3 DNA sequence: TGTGCCAGCTTAGACAGGACTCACACTGAAGCTTTCTTT. Translating gives CASLDRTHTEAFF.

The chain has TRBV5-4 and TRBJ2-2; 10 nucleotides align to TRBD1. The CDR3 consists of 16 residues. The ends lost 6 bases at V and 4 bases at J; junction bases unmatched: 9. Germline V gives CDR1 SGHNT, CDR2 YYREEE (reference sequence). This CDR3 reads CASIRDRGGGTGELFF. CDR3 bases: TGTGCCAGCATCCGGGACAGGGGAGGAGGCACCGGGGAGCTGTTTTTT. Full variable domain (outside the CDR3, taken from reference TRBV5-4 and TRBJ2-2): ETGVTQSPTHLIKTRGQQVTLRCSSQSGHNTVSWYQQALGQGPQFIFQYYREEENGRGNFPPRFSGLQFPNYSSELNVNALELDDSALYLCASIRDRGGGTGELFFGEGSRLTVL.

The chain combines TRBV11-2 with TRBJ2-7; 11 bases map to TRBD2. The germline V gene encodes CDR1 SGHAT and CDR2 FQNNGV. V shed 1 base and J 6 bases; nucleotides not matched to a gene: 2. The CDR3 has 14 amino acids. The CDR3 spells CASSLGLAGFEQYF. CDR3 bases: TGTGCCAGCAGCTTAGGACTAGCGGGGTTCGAGCAGTACTTC.

The table lists this clone with a few counts. Other DNA sequences in this specimen translate into the identical CDR3. The V and J genes are TRBV6-5 and TRBJ1-3; D gene ambiguous. CDR3 size: 15 residues. V lost 0 bases and J lost 1, with 7 bases in between. From germline, CDR1 is MNHEY and CDR2 SVGAGI. This chain's CDR3 is CASSYSGNSGNTIYF. CDR3 in DNA: TGTGCCAGCAGTTACTCGGGCAATTCTGGAAACACCATATATTTT.

The rearrangement uses TRBV29-1 and TRBJ1-2, with 9 bases matching TRBD1. Trimming took 6 bases from V and 4 from J; bases not matched to a gene: 3. Germline CDR1 and CDR2: SQVTM and ANQGSEA. This CDR3 region has 12 residues. The CDR3 coding sequence is TGCAGCGTGAAGACAGGGGGCTATGGCTACACCTTC. This gives the protein CSVKTGGYGYTF.

The chain couples TRBV5-1 to TRBJ1-2; TRBD1 is a possible D gene (6 bases). The CDR3 is made up of 12 amino acids. Germline-derived CDR1 and CDR2 are SGHRS and YFSETQ. V was shortened by 3 bases and J by 12 bases, with 15 bases between the two germline ends. The CDR3 coding sequence is TGCGCCAGCAGCTCCACCGGGGAGGGGGACACCTTC. It translates to CASSSTGEGDTF.

The chain employs TRBV7-2 and TRBJ2-1; the D is unclear. CDR1 is SGHTA and CDR2 is FQGNSA in the germline V gene. Trimming removed 7 bases at V and 0 bases at J, with 7 bases between. The CDR3 contains 13 residues. For the CDR3, the DNA is TGTGCCAGCACATTTAGCTCCTACAATGAGCAGTTCTTC. Residues: CASTFSSYNEQFF.

V gene TRBV3-1 (or the pseudogene TRBV3-2) combines with J gene TRBJ1-2, with 9 positions matching TRBD1. V trimming: 1 base; J trimming: 7 bases; junction bases outside the gene matches: 10. The CDR3 length is 16 residues. Germline CDR1 and CDR2: LGHDT and YNNKEL (reference sequence). CDR3 sequence (DNA): TGTGCCAGCAGCCAAGGGGCGACAGGGGGTAATGGTGGCTACACCTTC. As protein: CASSQGATGGNGGYTF.

The chain has TRBV19 and TRBJ1-5; D ambiguous. The CDR3 extends over 17 amino acids. V was cut by 3 bases and J by 3 bases, with 18 bases left in between. Per germline, CDR1 LNHDA and CDR2 SQIVND (reference sequence). The CDR3 DNA follows: TGTGCCAGTAGTATTAAATCAGTGTACGCATTCAATCAGCCCCAGCATTTT. Translating gives CASSIKSVYAFNQPQHF.

The chain couples TRBV28 to TRBJ1-2, with 8 bases that match TRBD1. V gave up 4 bases and J gave up 7 bases; unmatched junction bases: 2. The CDR3 extends over 12 amino acids. Germline-derived CDR1 and CDR2 are MDHEN and SYDVKM. The CDR3 region is CASSSGGVGYTF. CDR3 in DNA: TGTGCCAGCAGTTCAGGGGGCGTTGGCTACACCTTC.

This clone has a single count. The chain recombines TRBV18 with TRBJ1-4; a weak D match, TRBD1 (6 bases). The V end lost 0 bases, the J end lost 0 bases, and 11 bases lay between the germline ends. Per the germline V gene, CDR1 is KGHSH and CDR2 is LQKENI. The CDR3 consists of 17 residues. The CDR3 DNA is TGTGCCAGCTCACCACCACAGGGCGCCACAACTAATGAAAAACTGTTTTTT. As protein: CASSPPQGATTNEKLFF.

The chain carries TRBV18 and TRBJ1-3; tentative D call: TRBD1 (5 bases). V gave up 2 bases and J gave up 5 bases, with 13 bases separating them. This CDR3 comprises 15 residues. Germline CDR1 is KGHSH and CDR2 is LQKENI. The CDR3 DNA sequence: TGTGCCAGCTCACCAGCCCAGGGCTTTCGAAACACCATATATTTT. Protein product: CASSPAQGFRNTIYF. Full variable domain (outside the CDR3, taken from reference TRBV18 and TRBJ1-3): NAGVMQNPRHLVRRRGQEARLRCSPMKGHSHVYWYRQLPEEGLKFMVYLQKENIIDESGMPKERFSAEFPKEGPSILRIQQVVRGDSAAYFCASSPAQGFRNTIYFGEGSWLTVV.

The DNA of the CDR3 is TGCGCCAGCAGCTTGTCTTTGAGCTCTGGAAACACCATATATTTT. Its protein product is CASSLSLSSGNTIYF. The chain employs TRBV5-1 and TRBJ1-3, with D unclear. Germline V CDR1 and CDR2: SGHRS, YFSETQ. Trimming pared 1 base from V and 0 bases from J, leaving 8 bases between. CDR3 length: 15 residues.

V usage is TRBV7-2 and J usage is TRBJ1-2, with 7 bases fitting TRBD1. This CDR3 region has 14 residues. Germline V gene lookup returns CDR1 SGHTA and CDR2 FQGNSA. V lost 4 bases to trimming and J lost 1 base; unmatched junction nucleotides: 3. The CDR3, as DNA: TGTGCCAGCAGCTGGGACAGCCTTAACTATGGCTACACCTTC. Translation gives CASSWDSLNYGYTF.

CDR3: CASSLGGRGTGELFF. CDR3 nucleotides: TGCGCCAGCAGCTTGGGAGGGCGGGGCACCGGGGAGCTGTTTTTT. The V and J genes are TRBV5-1 and TRBJ2-2; D perhaps matches TRBD2 (6 bases). From germline, CDR1 is SGHRS and CDR2 YFSETQ. The CDR3 has 15 residues. Trimming removed 0 bases from V and 4 bases from J, with 10 bases in between. Looking up the rest from reference TRBV5-1 and TRBJ2-2 gives the full variable domain: KAGVTQTPRYLIKTRGQQVTLSCSPISGHRSVSWYQQTPGQGLQFLFEYFSETQRNKGNFPGRFSGRQFSNSRSEMNVSTLELGDSALYLCASSLGGRGTGELFFGEGSRLTVL.

The table lists this clone with a few counts. V usage is TRBV20-1 and J usage is TRBJ1-1; D gene uncertain. Germline loops: CDR1 DFQATT, CDR2 SNEGSKA (reference sequence). The CDR3 is made up of 11 amino acids. Trimming cost V 6 bases and J 7 bases, with 12 bases left between them. The CDR3 loop is CSAEGAREAFF. The CDR3 region has the DNA TGCAGTGCGGAGGGCGCTCGTGAAGCTTTCTTT.

The CDR3 sequence is CASRRTSDTNTGELFF. CDR3 coding DNA: TGCGCCAGCAGAAGGACTAGCGATACGAACACCGGGGAGCTGTTTTTT. The genes are TRBV5-1 and TRBJ2-2; 9 positions match TRBD2. Germline trimming cut 5 bases from V and 0 bases from J; bases unmatched to any gene: 5. CDR1 is SGHRS, CDR2 YFSETQ, per germline. This CDR3 is built from 16 residues.

In this sample, this clone turned up once. The chain joins TRBV13 to TRBJ2-1; D possibly corresponds to TRBD1 (8 bases). The V end was cut by 3 bases, the J end by 1 base, with 25 bases between. CDR3 size: 20 residues. Germline V gives CDR1 PRHDT, CDR2 FYEKMQ (reference sequence). CDR3 amino acids: CASSFGQGGTAGVSYNEQFF. The CDR3 region has the DNA TGTGCCAGCAGCTTCGGACAGGGCGGGACGGCGGGAGTGTCCTACAATGAGCAGTTCTTC.

V gene TRBV6-5 combines with J gene TRBJ2-1, with D possibly matching TRBD2 (5 bases). The CDR3 totals 14 residues. V lost 4 bases and J lost 3, with 10 bases in between. Germline assignment: CDR1 MNHEY and CDR2 SVGAGI. As DNA, the CDR3 is TGTGCCAGCAGTTCCCGCGGGCTCTACAATGAGCAGTTCTTC. Encoded protein: CASSSRGLYNEQFF.

The V and J genes are TRBV28 and TRBJ1-4; D uncertain. The CDR3 contains 15 residues. In germline, CDR1 is MDHEN, CDR2 SYDVKM. V was clipped by 6 bases and J by 2 bases, with 13 bases between them. The CDR3, as DNA: TGTGCCAGCAGCCGGGGAGGGAGTACTAATGAAAAACTGTTTTTT. Its protein product is CASSRGGSTNEKLFF.

V is TRBV29-1 and J is TRBJ1-5; D is uncertain. Germline assignment: CDR1 SQVTM and CDR2 ANQGSEA. The germline V and J ends were trimmed by 0 bases and 1 base, with 7 bases remaining between them. CDR3 length equals 14 residues. CDR3 sequence: CSVEEGGSNQPQHF. The CDR3 bases are TGCAGCGTTGAAGAAGGCGGGAGCAATCAGCCCCAGCATTTT.

The gene calls are TRBV28 and TRBJ2-5, with TRBD2 matching 10 bases. V was clipped by 4 bases and J by 1 base; unmatched bases: 6. This CDR3 region has 16 residues. Germline CDR1 MDHEN, CDR2 SYDVKM. CDR3 sequence (DNA): TGTGCCAGCAGTTCCGGACTAGCGGAAATCCAAGAGACCCAGTACTTC. This codes for CASSSGLAEIQETQYF.

The rearrangement joins TRBV28 to TRBJ1-5; D is undetermined. V gave up 8 bases and J gave up 0 bases, with 5 bases separating them. This CDR3 spans 12 amino acids. The germline CDR1 and CDR2 sequences are MDHEN and SYDVKM. The CDR3 loop is CASYYSNQPQHF. CDR3 nucleotide sequence: TGTGCCAGCTACTATAGCAATCAGCCCCAGCATTTT.

This chain links TRBV28 with TRBJ1-3; 9 bases are shared with TRBD1. Unmatched junction bases numbered 3, after V lost 7 bases and J lost 5 bases. CDR3 length: 13 residues. The germline V gene has CDR1 MDHEN and CDR2 SYDVKM. The CDR3 DNA reads as TGTGCCAGCAAGGGACAGGGTAGAAACACCATATATTTT. Translated, it gives CASKGQGRNTIYF.

The CDR3 spells CASRVGQDGYTF. Written as DNA, the CDR3 is TGTGCCAGCAGGGTTGGACAGGATGGCTACACCTTC. The chain has TRBV6-5 and TRBJ1-2; 7 bases are shared with TRBD1. CDR1 is MNHEY, CDR2 SVGAGI, per germline. V lost 6 bases, J lost 6 bases, and 4 bases stayed unmatched. CDR3 length equals 12 residues.

The V gene is TRBV5-6, the J gene TRBJ2-2; D is undetermined. The CDR3 covers 14 residues. Germline V gene lookup returns CDR1 SGHDT and CDR2 YYEEEE. The V gene lost 4 bases and the J gene lost 5 bases, with 12 bases spanning the gap. CDR3 sequence (DNA): TGTGCCAGCAGCCACTACTATGATACCGGGGAGCTGTTTTTT. Translated: CASSHYYDTGELFF.

V is TRBV6-1 and J is TRBJ2-5, with D uncertain. Deletions cut 1 base from V and 13 bases from J, with 13 bases between. The germline CDR1 and CDR2 sequences are MNHNS and SASEGT. This CDR3 has 12 amino acids. The CDR3 coding sequence is TGTGCCAGCAGTGAAGAGCTTAGTTTGCGGTACTTC. This codes for CASSEELSLRYF.

This clone has a handful of counts. The rearrangement joins TRBV9 to TRBJ1-2, with D maybe TRBD1 (5 bases). Trimming removed 3 bases from V and 6 bases from J, with 15 bases in between. The CDR3 extends over 14 amino acids. Germline V gives CDR1 SGDLS, CDR2 YYNGEE. CDR3 nucleotides: TGTGCCAGCAGCGAAGGGGAGGGATGGGATGGCTACACCTTC. Protein: CASSEGEGWDGYTF.